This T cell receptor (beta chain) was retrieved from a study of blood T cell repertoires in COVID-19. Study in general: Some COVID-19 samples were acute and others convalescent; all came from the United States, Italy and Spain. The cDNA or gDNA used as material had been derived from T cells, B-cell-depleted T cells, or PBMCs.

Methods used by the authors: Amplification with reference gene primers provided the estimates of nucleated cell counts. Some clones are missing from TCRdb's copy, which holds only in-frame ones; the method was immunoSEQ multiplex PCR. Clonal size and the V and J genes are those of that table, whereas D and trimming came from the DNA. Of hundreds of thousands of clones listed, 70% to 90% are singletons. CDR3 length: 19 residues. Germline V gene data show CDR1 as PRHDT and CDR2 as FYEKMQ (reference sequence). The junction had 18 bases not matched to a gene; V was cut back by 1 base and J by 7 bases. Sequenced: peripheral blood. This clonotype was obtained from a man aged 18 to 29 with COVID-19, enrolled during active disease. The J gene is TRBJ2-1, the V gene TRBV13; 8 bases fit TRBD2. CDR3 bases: TGTGCCAGCAGCTTAGAAACCCCCTTTTTAGCGGGGAGTCGAAATGAGCAGTTCTTC. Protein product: CASSLETPFLAGSRNEQFF. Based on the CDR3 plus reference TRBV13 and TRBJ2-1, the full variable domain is AAGVIQSPRHLIKEKRETATLKCYPIPRHDTVYWYQQGPGQDPQFLISFYEKMQSDKGSIPDRFSAQQFSDYHSELNMSSLELGDSALYFCASSLETPFLAGSRNEQFFGPGTRLTVL.